Listed below are T cell receptor beta chains from one sample, sequenced in a study of T cells after yellow fever vaccination. In TCRdb, the 5' RACE reads were re-called with MiXCR into one record per CDR3 protein. Counted here are around 340,000 distinct CDR3 sequences, 8.5% to 10% occurring once; the ten biggest clones make up about a sixth. The source was PBMCs, collected on the day of the first yellow fever vaccination. The receptor set was obtained from a man between 18 and 29 years old who received the YFV17D yellow fever vaccine. Each CDR3 is given with its conserved first and last residue. D genes are given only for firm matches. Size values are once, few and many counts, or a class for expanded clones, and some rows have none.

clone_size: .
d_call: .
v_call: TRBV5-6
j_call: TRBJ2-3
cdr3_aa: CASSSGRRTDTQYF
cdr3_nt: TGTGCCAGCAGCTCAGGGCGGCGCACAGATACGCAGTATTTT

clone_size: few
d_call: .
v_call: TRBV4-1
j_call: TRBJ1-4
cdr3_aa: CASSQSPRAYATNEKLFF
cdr3_nt: TGCGCCAGCAGCCAAAGCCCCCGGGCTTACGCAACTAATGAAAAACTGTTTTTT

clone_size: few
d_call: .
v_call: TRBV18
j_call: TRBJ2-5
cdr3_aa: CASSPEGTLGETQYF
cdr3_nt: TGTGCCAGCTCACCAGAGGGGACTCTCGGAGAGACCCAGTACTTC

clone_size: .
d_call: .
v_call: TRBV7-6
j_call: TRBJ2-5
cdr3_aa: CASSSHGPQETQYF
cdr3_nt: TGTGCCAGCAGTTCACACGGCCCACAAGAGACCCAGTACTTC

clone_size: many
d_call: .
v_call: TRBV4-2
j_call: TRBJ2-3
cdr3_aa: CASSQVTRSADTQYF
cdr3_nt: TGTGCCAGCAGCCAAGTGACTAGGAGCGCAGATACGCAGTATTTT

clone_size: .
d_call: TRBD2
v_call: TRBV4-2
j_call: TRBJ2-7
cdr3_aa: CASSTRGGNEQYF
cdr3_nt: TGTGCCAGCAGCACCCGGGGAGGGAACGAGCAGTACTTC

clone_size: few
d_call: .
v_call: TRBV29-1
j_call: TRBJ2-5
cdr3_aa: CSVSPTGAGETQYF
cdr3_nt: TGCAGCGTATCTCCCACAGGGGCGGGGGAGACCCAGTACTTC

clone_size: few
d_call: .
v_call: TRBV7-6
j_call: TRBJ2-1
cdr3_aa: CASSLEAESSYNEQFF
cdr3_nt: TGTGCCAGCAGCTTAGAGGCGGAGAGCTCCTACAATGAGCAGTTCTTC

clone_size: .
d_call: TRBD2
v_call: TRBV9
j_call: TRBJ2-3
cdr3_aa: CASSVVVLAGMDTQYF
cdr3_nt: TGTGCCAGCAGCGTAGTCGTCCTAGCGGGGATGGATACGCAGTATTTT

clone_size: .
d_call: TRBD1
v_call: TRBV12-3/TRBV12-4
j_call: TRBJ2-4
cdr3_aa: CASSGGQGYIQYF
cdr3_nt: TGTGCCAGCAGTGGGGGACAGGGGTACATTCAGTACTTC

clone_size: .
d_call: TRBD1
v_call: TRBV5-5
j_call: TRBJ1-5
cdr3_aa: CASSRTGQGNQPQHF
cdr3_nt: TGTGCCAGCAGCCGGACGGGACAGGGAAATCAGCCCCAGCATTTT

clone_size: few
d_call: TRBD2
v_call: TRBV9
j_call: TRBJ2-5
cdr3_aa: CASGGGSQETQYF
cdr3_nt: TGTGCCAGCGGGGGGGGATCACAAGAGACCCAGTACTTC

clone_size: many
d_call: .
v_call: TRBV7-9
j_call: TRBJ1-2
cdr3_aa: CASRPGLYGYTF
cdr3_nt: TGTGCCAGCAGACCAGGGCTCTATGGCTACACCTTC

clone_size: many
d_call: .
v_call: TRBV12-3/TRBV12-4
j_call: TRBJ1-1
cdr3_aa: CASSGQNTEAFF
cdr3_nt: TGTGCCAGCAGTGGACAAAACACTGAAGCTTTCTTT

clone_size: .
d_call: TRBD2
v_call: TRBV5-1
j_call: TRBJ2-1
cdr3_aa: CASSIGGAVEQFF
cdr3_nt: TGCGCCAGCAGCATCGGGGGGGCGGTAGAGCAGTTCTTC

clone_size: many
d_call: .
v_call: TRBV7-9
j_call: TRBJ1-6
cdr3_aa: CASSLEGPLHF
cdr3_nt: TGTGCCAGCAGCCTCGAGGGACCCCTCCACTTT

clone_size: few
d_call: .
v_call: TRBV10-3
j_call: TRBJ1-4
cdr3_aa: CAISESGLGTLVEKLFF
cdr3_nt: TGTGCCATCAGTGAGTCCGGACTAGGAACCCTTGTTGAAAAACTGTTTTTT

clone_size: .
d_call: .
v_call: TRBV6-4
j_call: TRBJ2-3
cdr3_aa: CASSPSRDGTQYF
cdr3_nt: TGTGCCAGCAGTCCGAGCCGGGACGGTACGCAGTATTTT

clone_size: .
d_call: TRBD1
v_call: TRBV9
j_call: TRBJ1-2
cdr3_aa: CASSGTGGGYTF
cdr3_nt: TGTGCCAGCTCCGGGACAGGGGGCGGCTACACCTTC

clone_size: .
d_call: TRBD2
v_call: TRBV9
j_call: TRBJ2-7
cdr3_aa: CASSVDSGGYEQYF
cdr3_nt: TGTGCCAGCAGCGTAGATAGCGGGGGATACGAGCAGTACTTC

clone_size: .
d_call: TRBD2
v_call: TRBV11-2
j_call: TRBJ2-2
cdr3_aa: CASSLGGTTNTGELFF
cdr3_nt: TGTGCCAGCAGCTTAGGGGGGACTACTAACACCGGGGAGCTGTTTTTT

clone_size: .
d_call: TRBD2
v_call: TRBV12-3/TRBV12-4
j_call: TRBJ2-7
cdr3_aa: CASSSWTIQRGTYEQYF
cdr3_nt: TGTGCCAGCAGTTCTTGGACCATCCAGCGGGGCACCTACGAGCAGTACTTC

clone_size: few
d_call: .
v_call: TRBV10-3
j_call: TRBJ1-1
cdr3_aa: CAISEEGGENTEAFF
cdr3_nt: TGTGCCATCAGTGAGGAAGGGGGGGAGAACACTGAAGCTTTCTTT

clone_size: .
d_call: .
v_call: TRBV13
j_call: TRBJ2-6
cdr3_aa: CASSLYHPGANVLTF
cdr3_nt: TGTGCCAGCAGCTTATACCACCCTGGGGCCAACGTCCTGACTTTC

clone_size: .
d_call: .
v_call: TRBV7-2
j_call: TRBJ1-3
cdr3_aa: CASSFFAGNTIYF
cdr3_nt: TGTGCCAGCAGCTTCTTTGCTGGAAACACCATATATTTT

clone_size: many
d_call: TRBD2
v_call: TRBV4-3
j_call: TRBJ2-1
cdr3_aa: CASSQDGRGGVYNEQFF
cdr3_nt: TGCGCCAGCAGCCAAGATGGGCGGGGGGGCGTCTACAATGAGCAGTTCTTC

clone_size: .
d_call: TRBD1
v_call: TRBV10-3
j_call: TRBJ1-6
cdr3_aa: CAVNTGDSPLHF
cdr3_nt: TGTGCCGTCAACACAGGGGATTCACCCCTCCACTTT